This passage covers 15 T cell receptor beta chains from one sample sequenced in a study of T cell changes during pregnancy in multiple sclerosis. TCRdb keeps only in-frame clones here, not all; method: immunoSEQ multiplex PCR. The sample carries around 100,000 clones, over 75% recorded once. Material: peripheral blood, obtained in the second trimester of pregnancy. The receptors shown here come from a female donor in good health, enrolled as a control in a pregnancy study.

This clone appeared a single time. The chain uses TRBV6-6 and TRBJ2-3, with 10 bases lining up with TRBD1. The CDR3 loop spans 16 amino acids. CDR1 and CDR2 (germline): MNHNY, SVGAGI (reference sequence). The V segment lost 2 bases and the J segment 8 bases; nucleotides outside the gene matches: 10. This CDR3 is CASSYAPGQGLGTQYF. CDR3 DNA: TGTGCCAGCAGTTACGCCCCGGGACAGGGGCTGGGTACGCAGTATTTT.

The chain carries TRBV2 and TRBJ1-2; 8 positions agree with TRBD1. Trimming at V came to 7 bases and at J to 7 bases, leaving 14 bases not matched to a gene. The CDR3 is made up of 15 amino acids. The germline CDR1 and CDR2 sequences are SNHLY and FYNNEI. In DNA form, the CDR3 reads TGTGCCAGCAAGCCGGGACAGGTCTCTCTGGGTGGCTACACCTTC. It translates to CASKPGQVSLGGYTF.

The chain carries TRBV19 and TRBJ1-5; D gene ambiguous. From germline, CDR1 is LNHDA and CDR2 SQIVND (reference sequence). V was pared by 3 bases and J by 0 bases, with 6 bases between. The CDR3 is 14 residues long. The CDR3 spells CASSIRNSNQPQHF. The CDR3 bases are TGTGCCAGTAGTATCCGTAATAGCAATCAGCCCCAGCATTTT.

CDR3 in amino acids: CASSRQGRNEQFF. The CDR3 DNA follows: TGTGCCAGCAGCCGACAGGGGAGGAATGAGCAGTTCTTC. The chain combines TRBV6-5 with TRBJ2-1; 8 nucleotides agree with TRBD1. From germline, CDR1 is MNHEY and CDR2 SVGAGI. The V segment lost 6 bases and the J segment 7 bases; nucleotides outside the gene matches: 5. The CDR3 loop spans 13 amino acids.

V and J are TRBV7-2 and TRBJ2-3; tentatively, D is TRBD2 (6 bases). The CDR3 spans 15 residues. Germline V CDR1 and CDR2: SGHTA, FQGNSA. Trimming shortened V by 5 bases and J by 2 bases, and 14 bases separated the two germline ends. CDR3 region: CASSLRLDNTDTQYF. The CDR3 DNA follows: TGTGCCAGCAGCCTCCGACTAGATAACACAGATACGCAGTATTTT.

This chain connects TRBV14 to TRBJ2-1; 10 bases map to TRBD1. In germline, CDR1 is SGHDN, CDR2 FVKESK. The CDR3 length is 14 residues. Trimming cost V 6 bases and J 4 bases; bases outside gene matches: 3. Written as DNA, the CDR3 is TGTGCCAGCAGGACAGGGGGCGTTTACAATGAGCAGTTCTTC. Its translation is CASRTGGVYNEQFF.

This clone showed up just once. The chain has TRBV14 and TRBJ2-1; TRBD1 agrees at 7 bases. J gave up 8 bases and V 4 bases, and 8 bases lay outside the gene matches. Germline V gene sequence: CDR1 SGHDN, CDR2 FVKESK. The CDR3 consists of 14 residues. CDR3 sequence reads: CASSRETGLYEQFF. Here the CDR3 DNA reads TGTGCCAGCAGCCGTGAGACAGGGCTCTATGAGCAGTTCTTC.

V gene TRBV2 combines with J gene TRBJ1-1; D is possibly TRBD1 (6 bases). This CDR3 contains 13 residues. V was trimmed by 5 bases and J by 4 bases, leaving 11 bases between them. Per germline, CDR1 SNHLY and CDR2 FYNNEI. The CDR3, as DNA: TGTGCCAGCAGTAACAGGGAGAGCACTGAAGCTTTCTTT. Its translation is CASSNRESTEAFF.

The gene calls are TRBV19 and TRBJ1-1; D is unclear. V was shortened by 3 bases and J by 0 bases, with 8 bases between the two germline ends. The length of the CDR3 is 14 residues. Per germline, CDR1 LNHDA and CDR2 SQIVND (reference sequence). The CDR3 loop reads CASSINAVNTEAFF. The CDR3 DNA follows: TGTGCCAGTAGTATTAATGCGGTGAACACTGAAGCTTTCTTT.

The chain couples TRBV2 to TRBJ2-7, with 8 bases lining up with TRBD2. Germline assignment: CDR1 SNHLY and CDR2 FYNNEI. The J segment lost 3 bases and the V segment lost 4 bases, leaving 2 bases of the junction unmatched. The CDR3 totals 13 residues. CDR3 sequence reads: CASSGTSYYEQYF. CDR3 DNA sequence: TGTGCCAGCAGTGGGACTAGCTACTACGAGCAGTACTTC.

The chain carries TRBV21-1 and TRBJ1-5. TRBV21-1 is listed as a pseudogene. This CDR3 has 15 residues. CDR3 nucleotide sequence: TGTGCCAGCAGCATCCCGGGGGGGGTGAATCAGCCCCAGCATTTT. As protein: CASSIPGGVNQPQHF.

The V and J genes are TRBV10-2 and TRBJ1-4; 7 bases are a match to TRBD1. With 10 bases clipped from V and 4 bases from J, the junction kept 6 bases outside the gene matches. There are 13 residues in the CDR3. Per germline, CDR1 WSHSY and CDR2 SAAADI. In DNA form, the CDR3 reads TGCGCCACCACGGGACAGAATAATGAAAAACTGTTTTTT. Residues: CATTGQNNEKLFF.

The J gene is TRBJ1-1, the V gene TRBV11-3, with unresolved D. Germline CDR1 reads SGHNT; CDR2 reads YENEEA. The CDR3 runs to 13 residues. V was trimmed by 4 bases and J by 1 base, leaving 7 bases between them. CDR3 in amino acids: CASSSYRNTEAFF. CDR3 coding DNA: TGTGCCAGCAGCTCTTACAGGAACACTGAAGCTTTCTTT.

This clone was found once. This sequence joins TRBV7-2 and TRBJ2-4, with D tentatively TRBD1 (6 bases). Germline CDR1 reads SGHTA; CDR2 reads FQGNSA. CDR3 length equals 14 residues. The V end was cut by 8 bases, the J end by 5 bases, with 16 bases between. CDR3 DNA: TGTGCCAGCGGGGCTCGGGACACCCAAAACATTCAGTACTTC. Protein product: CASGARDTQNIQYF.

The V and J genes are TRBV5-4 and TRBJ2-2; TRBD2 matches 7 bases. The CDR3 is made up of 15 amino acids. Germline CDR1 reads SGHNT; CDR2 reads YYREEE (reference sequence). J lost 3 bases, V lost 5 bases, and 7 bases had no gene match. CDR3 residues: CASRLDGGYTGELFF. The CDR3 bases are TGTGCCAGCAGGCTCGACGGGGGGTACACCGGGGAGCTGTTTTTT.